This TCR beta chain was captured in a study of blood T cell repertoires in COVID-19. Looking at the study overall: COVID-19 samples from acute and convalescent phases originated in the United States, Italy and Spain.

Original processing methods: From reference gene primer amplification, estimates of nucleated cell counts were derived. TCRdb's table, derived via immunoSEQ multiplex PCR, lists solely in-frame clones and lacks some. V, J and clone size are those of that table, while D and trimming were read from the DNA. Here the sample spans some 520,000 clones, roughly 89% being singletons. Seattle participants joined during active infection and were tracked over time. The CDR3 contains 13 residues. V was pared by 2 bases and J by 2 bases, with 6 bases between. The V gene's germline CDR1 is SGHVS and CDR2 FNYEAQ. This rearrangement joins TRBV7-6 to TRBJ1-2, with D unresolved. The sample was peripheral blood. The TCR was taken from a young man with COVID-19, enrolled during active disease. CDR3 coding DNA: TGTGCCAGCAGCTTATACAGAAACTATGGCTACACCTTC. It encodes CASSLYRNYGYTF.